The text below deals with one TCR beta chain. The sample has other DNA sequences that encode this CDR3 too. The entry originates in a study of blood T cell repertoires in COVID-19. As for the study in general: Researchers got acute and convalescent COVID-19 samples from the United States, Italy and Spain. Sources were T cells, B-cell-depleted T cells, or PBMCs; the material itself was cDNA or gDNA.

Sequenced by immunoSEQ multiplex PCR; TCRdb stores in-frame clones only, minus some. The repertoire holds fewer than 400,000 clones, about 85% seen once, with approximately 3.6% in the top ten. Germline CDR1 and CDR2: SGHRS and YFSETQ. J was trimmed by 0 bases and V by 2 bases; bases with no gene match: 5. The CDR3 has 16 residues. V usage is TRBV5-1 and J usage is TRBJ2-1; 7 bases agree with TRBD1. The sequencing input was peripheral blood. This clonotype was obtained from a woman between 18 and 29 years old with acute or convalescent COVID-19. CDR3 sequence reads: CASSLRQGSSYNEQFF. The CDR3 DNA follows: TGCGCCAGCAGCTTACGACAGGGTAGCTCCTACAATGAGCAGTTCTTC.